These T cell receptor beta chains were read from a single sample in a study of shared clonotypes between healthy human individuals. The protocol was immunoSEQ multiplex PCR, while the TCRdb copy is restricted to in-frame clones and leaves out a portion. The repertoire consists of 2 million to 2.5 million clones, with 85% to 95% occurring once and the leading ten covering approximately 0.39%. The source material was naive CD4+ T cells from PBMCs. The receptors derive from a man between 18 and 35 years old in good health. Some clones in this sample may be carry-over from other donors' samples. Each CDR3 is given with its conserved first and last residue. Fields, in order: V gene, CDR3 length, J gene, D gene, CDR3 protein. The D gene is left open where the match is weak.

V gene: TRBV7-6; CDR3 length: 15; J gene: TRBJ2-7; D gene: TRBD2; CDR3 protein: CASSLALSGSHEQYF
V gene: TRBV6-5; CDR3 length: 13; J gene: TRBJ2-3; D gene: NA; CDR3 protein: CASSSPGTDTQYF
V gene: TRBV5-1; CDR3 length: 18; J gene: TRBJ2-4; D gene: TRBD2; CDR3 protein: CASSPGLAGALAKNIQYF
V gene: TRBV28; CDR3 length: 17; J gene: TRBJ2-2; D gene: TRBD1; CDR3 protein: CASSQGQKPFRTGELFF
V gene: TRBV6-6; CDR3 length: 13; J gene: TRBJ2-7; D gene: TRBD1; CDR3 protein: CASPWTGVDEQYF
V gene: TRBV19; CDR3 length: 16; J gene: TRBJ1-2; D gene: NA; CDR3 protein: CASSFTGRGHKYGYTF
V gene: TRBV5-6; CDR3 length: 14; J gene: TRBJ1-4; D gene: TRBD1; CDR3 protein: CASSRQGFGEKLFF
V gene: TRBV11-1; CDR3 length: 17; J gene: TRBJ2-2; D gene: TRBD2; CDR3 protein: CASSRGTSGPNTGELFF
V gene: TRBV6-6; CDR3 length: 11; J gene: TRBJ2-3; D gene: NA; CDR3 protein: CASKVTDTQYF
V gene: TRBV2; CDR3 length: 15; J gene: TRBJ2-3; D gene: NA; CDR3 protein: CASSKGGQGTDTQYF
V gene: TRBV9; CDR3 length: 15; J gene: TRBJ2-3; D gene: NA; CDR3 protein: CASSPLSRGTDTQYF
V gene: TRBV5-1; CDR3 length: 15; J gene: TRBJ2-2; D gene: NA; CDR3 protein: CASSSGTLQTGELFF
V gene: TRBV11-1; CDR3 length: 14; J gene: TRBJ1-1; D gene: NA; CDR3 protein: CASSRGQLNTEAFF
V gene: TRBV4-1; CDR3 length: 13; J gene: TRBJ2-2; D gene: NA; CDR3 protein: CASSQVGTGELFF